This TCR beta chain was recorded in a study of blood T cell repertoires in COVID-19. The repertoire was sequenced with immunoSEQ multiplex PCR; TCRdb's copy has only in-frame clones and lacks some. The sample holds roughly 150,000 clones, more than 75% seen once. The CDR3 runs to 12 residues. Germline CDR1 and CDR2: LNHNV and YYDKDF (reference sequence). V shed 6 bases and J shed 1 base, with 5 bases lying between them. This TCR came from a young man with acute or convalescent COVID-19. Sequences were obtained from peripheral blood. The chain couples TRBV15 to TRBJ2-3, with D perhaps matching TRBD2 (5 bases). The CDR3 region has the DNA TGTGCCACCAGGGGAGGCACAGATACGCAGTATTTT. Translated: CATRGGTDTQYF.